This T cell receptor beta chain was captured by sequencing in a study of OX40 agonist ivuxolimab in advanced cancers. As for the study more broadly: Ivuxolimab was an agonistic, fully human IgG2 monoclonal antibody directed against OX40 (CD134), a costimulatory receptor. Intravenous ivuxolimab was administered to patients every 2 weeks at six dose levels: 0.01, 0.1, 0.3, 1.5, 3 and 10 mg/kg. Of the approximately 53 patients in dose escalation, approximately 20 had hepatocellular carcinoma, around 15 had melanoma, 9 had renal cell carcinoma and 9 had head and neck cancer. In the dose-escalation cohort, over 65% of patients were male, and the mean age was approximately 64 years, with a range of roughly 23 to 85. Prior anti-PD-1, anti-PD-L1 or anti-CTLA-4 therapy was permitted, and checkpoint inhibitors had been received by around 40% of dose-escalation patients. Partial responses were achieved by three dose-escalation patients, of whom one had hepatocellular carcinoma and two had cutaneous melanoma. Peripheral TCRbeta sequencing aimed to test whether ivuxolimab altered TCR sequence diversity and caused clonal T-cell expansion. The paper describes the monotherapy dose-escalation part (N = 52 patients) of the phase I trial of ivuxolimab. The study at large found these results: In the 0.1-3.0 mg/kg groups, partial responders were among the patients with the lowest normalized peripheral clonal expansion, particularly in CD8+ T cells. Low levels of normalized T-cell clonal expansion were also shown by some nonresponding patients. After ivuxolimab, CD8+ T cells had more expanded clones than CD4+ T cells on average. The antigen specificity of the clonally expanded peripheral T cells was not determined. At doses of 0.1 to 3.0 mg/kg, clonal expansion of both CD4+ and CD8+ T cells in blood was seen between baseline and week 6.

For sequencing of the TCRbeta CDR3 region, genomic DNA was extracted from the sorted cells. TCRbeta CDR3 regions were sequenced using the immunoSEQ Assay. TCRdb's version of the immuneACCESS table is confined to in-frame rearrangements and falls short of the full clone set. An unresolved V gene accounts for under half of the shortfall where checked; the remainder is of unknown origin. This sample is represented by about 82,000 clones; over 80% of them were singletons. The ten biggest clones cover about 7.2% of the sample. A word on this clone: What this receptor recognizes is not known. No per-base quality is available; no much larger clone lies one base away.

Patients with a history of autoimmune disease or receiving systemic immunosuppression were excluded from the trial. Peripheral blood for TCR sequencing was collected from all dose cohorts at baseline, on cycle 4 day 1, and on cycle 7 day 1. The samples were drawn from a first-in-human, open-label, multicenter phase I dose-escalation trial of ivuxolimab. Adults with locally advanced or metastatic melanoma, renal cell, hepatocellular, or head and neck squamous cell carcinoma were enrolled in the trial. Before TCR sequencing, CD4+ T cells and CD8+ T cells were sorted from peripheral blood as separate populations. CDR1 and CDR2 (SGHAT, FQNNGV) derive from the germline V gene. The CDR3 starts with the cysteine, ends with the phenylalanine, and has 16 residues. The entry retains the CDR3 DNA only, 48 bases that are in frame from base 1. The trim is 0 bases for V and 2 bases for J, with a gap of 12 bases between the germline ends.

The rearranged segments are TRBV11-2 and TRBJ2-3; perhaps TRBD1 is the D gene, with 5 bases matching. This receptor was obtained from an adult with an advanced solid tumor such as melanoma, head and neck, liver or kidney cancer. The sequencing here drew on CD4+ or CD8+ T cells sorted from blood, taken in a trial of the OX40 agonist ivuxolimab. The bases read TGTGCCAGCAGCTTAGATCAGGCAGGGCTCACAGATACGCAGTATTTT. It encodes CASSLDQAGLTDTQYF. Where the CDR3 stops, the reference TRBV11-2 and TRBJ2-3 genes take over; the full variable domain is EAGVAQSPRYKIIEKRQSVAFWCNPISGHATLYWYQQILGQGPKLLIQFQNNGVVDDSQLPKDRFSAERLKGVDSTLKIQPAKLEDSAVYLCASSLDQAGLTDTQYFGPGTRLTVL.